The 30 T cell receptor beta chains below come from one sample, sequenced in a study of blood T cell repertoires in COVID-19. TCRdb's copy holds only in-frame clones and misses some; the assay was immunoSEQ multiplex PCR. Here the sample spans some 300,000 clones, over 85% being singletons. Sequenced: PBMCs or T cells enriched from blood (not recorded which). The receptors were gathered from a woman aged 45-65 years who had been exposed to COVID-19.

The V call is TRBV10-3, the J call TRBJ1-2; D perhaps matches TRBD1 (6 bases). Germline CDR1 reads ENHRY; CDR2 reads SYGVKD. The CDR3 length is 15 residues. Between the trimmed V and J ends, which lost 4 bases and 6 bases, there was a span of 18 bases. DNA for the CDR3: TGTGCCATCAGTGTTGGGGGGGCTGCCACGGATGGCTACACCTTC. It yields the protein CAISVGGAATDGYTF.

CDR3 residues: CASGTPSGGWDEQFF. CDR3 sequence (DNA): TGCGCCAGCGGAACCCCTAGCGGGGGGTGGGATGAGCAGTTCTTC. The rearrangement uses TRBV4-1 and TRBJ2-1, with 11 bases aligning to TRBD2. CDR1 and CDR2 (germline): MGHRA, YSYEKL. J lost 8 bases, V lost 8 bases, and 11 bases had no gene match. CDR3 size: 15 residues.

V and J are TRBV15 and TRBJ1-5; possible D gene TRBD1, 5 bases. The CDR3 is 15 amino acids. Per germline, CDR1 LNHNV and CDR2 YYDKDF (reference sequence). The V and J ends lost 0 bases and 4 bases respectively, with 10 bases between them. The CDR3 sequence is CATSRDRTLNQPQHF. DNA of the CDR3: TGTGCCACCAGCAGAGACCGGACATTGAATCAGCCCCAGCATTTT.

CDR3 coding DNA: TGTGCCAGCAGTTACAGGGGGCAAGAGACCCAGTACTTC. It codes for CASSYRGQETQYF. The J gene is TRBJ2-5, the V gene TRBV7-2; 8 bases fit TRBD1. Germline loops: CDR1 SGHTA, CDR2 FQGNSA. The V segment lost 6 bases and the J segment 2 bases; nucleotides outside the gene matches: 2. There are 13 residues in the CDR3.

This clone appeared a single time. The CDR3 DNA reads TGCGCCAGCAGACCGGACAGGGGAGCCGGTCAGCCCCAGCATTTT. Its translation is CASRPDRGAGQPQHF. The chain is built from TRBV5-1 and TRBJ1-5; 9 bases are a match to TRBD1. In germline, CDR1 is SGHRS, CDR2 YFSETQ. V was clipped by 5 bases and J by 6 bases; unmatched bases: 9. The CDR3 is 15 amino acids.

The rearrangement joins TRBV3-1 (or the pseudogene TRBV3-2) to TRBJ2-4, with no clear D. The CDR3 extends over 11 amino acids. V shed 5 bases and J shed 11 bases, with 10 bases lying between them. Looked up from germline, CDR1 is LGHDT and CDR2 is YNNKEL (reference sequence). The CDR3 DNA sequence: TGTGCCAGCAGCGATGGGCCTCTTCAGTACTTC. This translates into CASSDGPLQYF.

The V call is TRBV6-1, the J call TRBJ2-1, with TRBD2 matching over 11 bases. Germline V CDR1 and CDR2: MNHNS, SASEGT. The CDR3 extends over 15 amino acids. Germline trimming cut 2 bases from V and 9 bases from J; bases unmatched to any gene: 6. The CDR3 protein is CASSELAGGGTEQFF. In DNA form, the CDR3 reads TGTGCCAGCAGTGAACTAGCGGGGGGTGGAACTGAGCAGTTCTTC.

This chain uses TRBV19 with TRBJ1-1; D is unresolved. Germline lookup yields CDR1 LNHDA and CDR2 SQIVND (reference sequence). This CDR3 region has 13 residues. V was cut by 2 bases and J by 11 bases, with 15 bases left in between. The CDR3 loop reads CASSITYSGEAFF. In nucleotides, the CDR3 is TGTGCCAGTAGTATAACTTACTCCGGGGAGGCTTTCTTT.

V gene TRBV16 combines with J gene TRBJ1-1; 7 nucleotides line up with TRBD1. V was pared by 1 base and J by 2 bases, with 1 base of the junction left unmatched. Germline V lookup: CDR1 KGHSY, CDR2 FQNENV. The CDR3 length is 14 residues. The CDR3 DNA is TGTGCCAGCAGCCAATACAGGGGAAACACTGAAGCTTTCTTT. It translates to CASSQYRGNTEAFF.

Only one count was recorded for this clone. The V gene is TRBV7-9, the J gene TRBJ2-1, with 8 bases that match TRBD1. J was trimmed by 3 bases and V by 0 bases; bases with no gene match: 7. The CDR3 runs to 17 residues. Per germline, CDR1 SEHNR and CDR2 FQNEAQ (reference sequence). CDR3 sequence: CASSLATGTGNYNEQFF. CDR3 in DNA: TGTGCCAGCAGCTTAGCAACCGGGACAGGCAACTACAATGAGCAGTTCTTC.

The chain joins TRBV4-2 to TRBJ1-4; D is possibly TRBD1 (6 bases). There are 17 residues in the CDR3. V was clipped by 1 base and J by 0 bases, with 12 bases between them. Germline V gives CDR1 LGHNA, CDR2 YNFKEQ. The CDR3 DNA sequence: TGTGCCAGCAGCCAAGGTGGCAGGGGCTCAACTAATGAAAAACTGTTTTTT. This gives the protein CASSQGGRGSTNEKLFF.

The chain joins TRBV28 to TRBJ1-2, with D maybe TRBD1 (5 bases). The V gene lost 6 bases and the J gene lost 7 bases, with 27 bases spanning the gap. There are 17 residues in the CDR3. CDR1 is MDHEN and CDR2 is SYDVKM in the germline V gene. CDR3: CASRTSRGPGGIGGYTF. The CDR3 coding sequence is TGTGCCAGCAGGACAAGTCGGGGACCGGGGGGGATCGGTGGCTACACCTTC.

This chain joins TRBV4-1 and TRBJ1-2; 7 bases align to TRBD1. This CDR3 is 15 amino acids long. V trimming: 0 bases; J trimming: 2 bases; junction bases outside the gene matches: 3. Germline CDR1 is MGHRA and CDR2 is YSYEKL. CDR3 region: CASSQETGLNYGYTF. The CDR3 DNA reads as TGCGCCAGCAGCCAAGAGACAGGGTTAAACTATGGCTACACCTTC.

The gene calls are TRBV4-1 and TRBJ2-1; 7 bases are a match to TRBD1. In germline, CDR1 is MGHRA, CDR2 YSYEKL. The junction had 5 bases not matched to a gene; V was cut back by 0 bases and J by 6 bases. This CDR3 is 15 amino acids long. CDR3 sequence: CASSQDPGQPNEQFF. The CDR3 DNA is TGCGCCAGCAGCCAAGACCCGGGACAGCCCAATGAGCAGTTCTTC.

The chain recombines TRBV5-8 with TRBJ2-7; D ambiguous. CDR3 size: 15 residues. In germline, CDR1 is SGHTS, CDR2 YDEGEE. V lost 2 bases, J lost 2 bases, and 14 bases lay in between. CDR3 protein: CASSFKSQNTYEQYF. For the CDR3, the DNA is TGTGCCAGCAGCTTTAAGTCCCAGAATACCTACGAGCAGTACTTC.

The gene calls are TRBV6-4 and TRBJ2-5; D unresolved. This CDR3 has 13 residues. Deletions cut 0 bases from V and 4 bases from J, with 6 bases between. From germline, CDR1 is MRHNA and CDR2 SNTAGT. The CDR3: CASSDSSLETQYF. As DNA, the CDR3 is TGTGCCAGCAGTGACTCGAGTCTAGAGACCCAGTACTTC.

The CDR3, as DNA: TGTGCCAGCAGCTCCTCCGGGACAGGCACAGATACGCAGTATTTT. It yields the protein CASSSSGTGTDTQYF. The J gene is TRBJ2-3, the V gene TRBV13, with 7 bases fitting TRBD1. V shed 4 bases and J 1 base; nucleotides not matched to a gene: 5. The CDR3 sequence is 15 residues long. In germline, CDR1 is PRHDT, CDR2 FYEKMQ (reference sequence).

This chain joins TRBV10-3 and TRBJ1-5, with D possibly being TRBD1 (5 bases). The CDR3 totals 14 residues. Trimming left V 1 base short and J 4 bases short, with 8 bases between. Germline V gene sequence: CDR1 ENHRY, CDR2 SYGVKD. The CDR3 DNA is TGTGCCATCAGTGAGTACGGACAAAATCAGCCCCAGCATTTT. The encoded protein is CAISEYGQNQPQHF.

The chain joins TRBV6-5 to TRBJ1-4; TRBD1 aligns across 8 bases. Per the germline V gene, CDR1 is MNHEY and CDR2 is SVGAGI. The CDR3 consists of 15 residues. V lost 8 bases, J lost 8 bases, and 13 bases stayed unmatched. The chain's CDR3 is CASRDSGTGSEKLFF. As DNA, the CDR3 is TGTGCCAGCCGTGACTCCGGGACAGGATCCGAAAAACTGTTTTTT.

In the case of this clone: Other DNA sequences in the same sample also yield this CDR3. The chain combines TRBV5-1 with TRBJ2-7; D possibly corresponds to TRBD1 (5 bases). Germline V gene sequence: CDR1 SGHRS, CDR2 YFSETQ. This CDR3 is 13 amino acids long. V was cut by 0 bases and J by 1 base, with 5 bases left in between. CDR3 protein: CASSLGQSYEQYF. Written as DNA, the CDR3 is TGCGCCAGCAGCTTGGGACAGTCCTACGAGCAGTACTTC.

Note on this clone: This same CDR3 is encoded by further DNA sequences in the sample. The gene calls are TRBV28 and TRBJ1-2, with D maybe TRBD1 (5 bases). This CDR3 comprises 13 residues. The germline V and J ends were trimmed by 2 bases and 1 base, with 5 bases remaining between them. In germline, CDR1 is MDHEN, CDR2 SYDVKM. The CDR3 DNA is TGTGCCAGCAGTTTACAGGGTAACTATGGCTACACCTTC. It translates to CASSLQGNYGYTF.

The V gene is TRBV19, the J gene TRBJ2-1; 8 bases align to TRBD2. This CDR3 is built from 14 residues. V gave up 6 bases and J gave up 4 bases; unmatched junction bases: 5. CDR1 and CDR2 (germline): LNHDA, SQIVND (reference sequence). CDR3 in amino acids: CASRERGRYNEQFF. In DNA, the CDR3 is TGTGCCAGTAGGGAGCGGGGGCGTTACAATGAGCAGTTCTTC.

This chain joins TRBV27 and TRBJ2-2; the D gene is possibly TRBD1 (5 bases). This CDR3 spans 15 amino acids. CDR1 and CDR2 from the germline V gene are MNHEY and SMNVEV (reference sequence). V was shortened by 3 bases and J by 7 bases, with 15 bases between the two germline ends. CDR3 amino acids: CASSFVSIGDGELFF. The CDR3 coding sequence is TGTGCCAGCAGTTTCGTATCCATAGGGGACGGGGAGCTGTTTTTT.

Remarks on this clone: The junction does not match germline at one end; this may be a read error. This chain joins TRBV7-8 and TRBJ2-3; 7 bases line up with TRBD2. Looked up from germline, CDR1 is SGHVS and CDR2 is FQNEAQ. The length of the CDR3 is 17 residues. The CDR3 nucleotides read TGTGCCAGCAGCCTAGCGAGGCGGGGGATGGGCACAGATACGCAGTATTTT. Protein sequence: CASSLARRGMGTDTQYF.

V usage is TRBV27 and J usage is TRBJ2-5; D is possibly TRBD2 (6 bases). The germline gives CDR1 MNHEY, CDR2 SMNVEV (reference sequence). With 5 bases removed from V and 5 bases from J, the gap between germline ends came to 15 bases. The CDR3 has 14 residues. The CDR3 DNA follows: TGTGCCAGCAGTATAAAAGCGGGTCTGGAGACCCAGTACTTC. Translating gives CASSIKAGLETQYF.

The J gene is TRBJ1-4, the V gene TRBV7-2; the D is unclear. Trimming shortened V by 5 bases and J by 8 bases, and 12 bases separated the two germline ends. There are 13 residues in the CDR3. CDR1 is SGHTA and CDR2 is FQGNSA in the germline V gene. The CDR3 DNA reads TGTGCCAGCAGCAGAGGGTTCGGGGAAAAACTGTTTTTT. Encoded protein: CASSRGFGEKLFF.

V usage is TRBV6-5 and J usage is TRBJ2-5, with TRBD1 matching 8 bases. Per the germline V gene, CDR1 is MNHEY and CDR2 is SVGAGI. Germline trimming cut 11 bases from V and 5 bases from J; bases unmatched to any gene: 13. The CDR3 consists of 14 residues. CDR3 in DNA: TGTGCCGGTGGTGACGGACAGGGCCGGGAGACCCAGTACTTC. Encoded protein: CAGGDGQGRETQYF.

The chain's CDR3 is CASSRGGVILSGNTIYF. CDR3 DNA sequence: TGCGCCAGCAGCCGCGGCGGGGTTATACTCTCTGGAAACACCATATATTTT. The chain uses TRBV4-1 and TRBJ1-3, with unresolved D. Trimming took off 4 bases at V and 0 bases at J, with 16 bases between the two ends. The germline gives CDR1 MGHRA, CDR2 YSYEKL. The CDR3 sequence is 17 residues long.

V gene TRBV6-5 combines with J gene TRBJ1-2; D is undetermined. This CDR3 contains 14 residues. The ends were cut back, 8 bases at V and 0 bases at J, with 13 bases in the middle. CDR1 and CDR2 (germline): MNHEY, SVGAGI. The CDR3 reads CASRDKQPNYGYTF. CDR3 bases: TGTGCCAGCCGAGACAAGCAGCCTAACTATGGCTACACCTTC.

For the CDR3, the DNA is TGCAGCGTTGTAGGGCAGGGGGACGAGCAGTACTTC. It translates to CSVVGQGDEQYF. The genes are TRBV29-1 and TRBJ2-7; 7 nucleotides match TRBD1. The germline V gene encodes CDR1 SQVTM and CDR2 ANQGSEA. The CDR3 is made up of 12 amino acids. V shed 4 bases, J shed 5 bases, and the junction held 5 bases outside the gene matches.